This is a list of T cell receptor beta chains from one sample in a study of control samples from healthy donors and cancer patients. The assay was immunoSEQ multiplex PCR, and TCRdb's table has in-frame clones only and misses some. Among around 23,000 clones, 85% to 90% were seen once, and the ten largest hold roughly 37%. Sequencing was done on a sample of PBMCs. The receptors here all came from a man between 60 and 75 years old with head and neck cancer. Each CDR3 is given with its conserved first and last residue. D genes are given only for firm matches. Clone sizes are given selectively: once, few, many, or a class where the clone is expanded.

CDR3nt: TGTGCCAGTAGTATAGTGGCGGGAAGGAATGAGCAGTTCTTC
CDR3aa: CASSIVAGRNEQFF
abundance: -
v_gene: TRBV19
d_gene: -
j_gene: TRBJ2-1

CDR3nt: TGTGCCAGCAGCCCCCAATTGACATCCTACAATGAGCAGTTCTTC
CDR3aa: CASSPQLTSYNEQFF
abundance: -
v_gene: TRBV7-3
d_gene: -
j_gene: TRBJ2-1

CDR3nt: TGTGCCAGCAGCTTTACCCCAGATACGCAGTATTTT
CDR3aa: CASSFTPDTQYF
abundance: -
v_gene: TRBV11-3
d_gene: -
j_gene: TRBJ2-3

CDR3nt: TGCGCCAGCAGCCTTGGGCCCTTAGTAAACACAGATACGCAGTATTTT
CDR3aa: CASSLGPLVNTDTQYF
abundance: few
v_gene: TRBV5-1
d_gene: -
j_gene: TRBJ2-3

CDR3nt: TGTGCCTGGAGTCGGAGGGACTGGGAGACTGAAGCTTTCTTT
CDR3aa: CAWSRRDWETEAFF
abundance: -
v_gene: TRBV30
d_gene: -
j_gene: TRBJ1-1

CDR3nt: TGTGCCAGCAGTCCCCGGGGCCAAAACATTCAGTACTTC
CDR3aa: CASSPRGQNIQYF
abundance: -
v_gene: TRBV5-5
d_gene: -
j_gene: TRBJ2-4

CDR3nt: TGTGCCAGCAGGCCCAGGGGCACCGGGGAGCTGTTTTTT
CDR3aa: CASRPRGTGELFF
abundance: -
v_gene: TRBV6-5
d_gene: -
j_gene: TRBJ2-2

CDR3nt: TGTGCCAGCAGCTTGGCTTGGGGCCCAGATACGCAGTATTTT
CDR3aa: CASSLAWGPDTQYF
abundance: -
v_gene: TRBV5-8
d_gene: -
j_gene: TRBJ2-3

CDR3nt: TGTGCCAGCAGCCAAGATCGGCATCAGCCCCAGCATTTT
CDR3aa: CASSQDRHQPQHF
abundance: -
v_gene: TRBV4-2
d_gene: -
j_gene: TRBJ1-5

CDR3nt: TGTGCCTGGAACAATCCGGGACAGGGGACCTACGAGCAGTACTTC
CDR3aa: CAWNNPGQGTYEQYF
abundance: -
v_gene: TRBV30
d_gene: TRBD1
j_gene: TRBJ2-7

CDR3nt: TGTGCCAGCAGCTTGGTAGCGGGGGAGCAGTTCTTC
CDR3aa: CASSLVAGEQFF
abundance: -
v_gene: TRBV5-6
d_gene: TRBD2
j_gene: TRBJ2-1

CDR3nt: TGTGCCAGCAGCTTAGATTGGGCGGGAGGGGAGACCCAGTACTTC
CDR3aa: CASSLDWAGGETQYF
abundance: once
v_gene: TRBV11-2
d_gene: TRBD2
j_gene: TRBJ2-5

CDR3nt: TGTGCCAGCGAAGAGTGGGAAGCCCGGAAGCAGTATTTT
CDR3aa: CASEEWEARKQYF
abundance: -
v_gene: TRBV13
d_gene: -
j_gene: TRBJ2-3

CDR3nt: TGTGCCAGCAGCCCCCGGACCGGAACGGGGGGCTACACCTTC
CDR3aa: CASSPRTGTGGYTF
abundance: -
v_gene: TRBV7-8
d_gene: -
j_gene: TRBJ1-2

CDR3nt: TGTGCCAGCACCCCGGGACAGGGCCAGCCCCAGCATTTT
CDR3aa: CASTPGQGQPQHF
abundance: -
v_gene: TRBV2
d_gene: TRBD1
j_gene: TRBJ1-5

CDR3nt: TGTGCTAGTGGTTTGCCCACAGGAGTGGGATTCGTGGAGCAGTTCTTC
CDR3aa: CASGLPTGVGFVEQFF
abundance: -
v_gene: TRBV12-5
d_gene: -
j_gene: TRBJ2-1

CDR3nt: TGCGCCAGCAGCCTCCTAGCGGGGGCGACCGGGGAGCTGTTTTTT
CDR3aa: CASSLLAGATGELFF
abundance: -
v_gene: TRBV5-1
d_gene: TRBD2
j_gene: TRBJ2-2

CDR3nt: TGTGCCAGCAGCGTCGGACAGGTTAAAGAGACCCAGTACTTC
CDR3aa: CASSVGQVKETQYF
abundance: -
v_gene: TRBV5-4
d_gene: TRBD1
j_gene: TRBJ2-5

CDR3nt: TGTGCCAGTAGTATAGAGAGGCGGCAGGGAAGGTATCGTTCCTACAATGAGCAGTTCTTC
CDR3aa: CASSIERRQGRYRSYNEQFF
abundance: -
v_gene: TRBV19
d_gene: -
j_gene: TRBJ2-1

CDR3nt: TGCAGTGCTAGAAAAGATGAAAAACTGTTTTTT
CDR3aa: CSARKDEKLFF
abundance: -
v_gene: TRBV20-1
d_gene: -
j_gene: TRBJ1-4

CDR3nt: TGTGCCAGCAACGCAGCGGGAGGGCCATCTGAGCAGTTCTTC
CDR3aa: CASNAAGGPSEQFF
abundance: -
v_gene: TRBV3-1/TRBV3-2
d_gene: TRBD2
j_gene: TRBJ2-1

CDR3nt: TGCAGCGTTGTCTGGGGAGTCGGCTATGGCTACACCTTC
CDR3aa: CSVVWGVGYGYTF
abundance: -
v_gene: TRBV29-1
d_gene: -
j_gene: TRBJ1-2

CDR3nt: TGTGCCAGCACCCTAGTGCCGACCGGGGAGCTGTTTTTT
CDR3aa: CASTLVPTGELFF
abundance: few
v_gene: TRBV27
d_gene: -
j_gene: TRBJ2-2

CDR3nt: TGTGCCAGCTCACCTAACAGGGGTCCCGGAAACACCATATATTTT
CDR3aa: CASSPNRGPGNTIYF
abundance: -
v_gene: TRBV18
d_gene: TRBD1
j_gene: TRBJ1-3

CDR3nt: TGTGCCAGCAGGACCGGGACAGGGAGATTTCAGTACTTC
CDR3aa: CASRTGTGRFQYF
abundance: -
v_gene: TRBV6-5
d_gene: TRBD1
j_gene: TRBJ2-4

CDR3nt: TGTGCCAGCAGCCTATTAGGAAACATCTACAATGAGCAGTTCTTC
CDR3aa: CASSLLGNIYNEQFF
abundance: -
v_gene: TRBV3-1/TRBV3-2
d_gene: -
j_gene: TRBJ2-1

CDR3nt: TGTGCCAGTAGTCCCGCAGGATTAAATTCACCCCTCCACTTT
CDR3aa: CASSPAGLNSPLHF
abundance: -
v_gene: TRBV19
d_gene: -
j_gene: TRBJ1-6

CDR3nt: TGCAGCGTCCCCCTTTTGAGGGGGAACACCGGGGAGCTGTTTTTT
CDR3aa: CSVPLLRGNTGELFF
abundance: -
v_gene: TRBV29-1
d_gene: -
j_gene: TRBJ2-2

CDR3nt: TGTGCCAGCAGCTTAACACGACAGGGAGAAGCTTTCTTT
CDR3aa: CASSLTRQGEAFF
abundance: -
v_gene: TRBV11-1
d_gene: TRBD1
j_gene: TRBJ1-1

CDR3nt: TGCGCCAGCAGCTTGACCACAGGGGTTACCTACAATGAGCAGTTCTTC
CDR3aa: CASSLTTGVTYNEQFF
abundance: -
v_gene: TRBV5-1
d_gene: TRBD1
j_gene: TRBJ2-1

CDR3nt: TGTGCCAGCAGTTACTCGAGTAGGACAGAGAACACTGAAGCTTTCTTT
CDR3aa: CASSYSSRTENTEAFF
abundance: -
v_gene: TRBV6-5
d_gene: -
j_gene: TRBJ1-1

CDR3nt: TGTGCCAGCAGCCAAGGGACAGGGGAATCACCCCTCCACTTT
CDR3aa: CASSQGTGESPLHF
abundance: few
v_gene: TRBV3-1/TRBV3-2
d_gene: TRBD1
j_gene: TRBJ1-6

CDR3nt: TGTGCCGCACGGGGCGGGAGTGTCGGGGAGCTGTTTTTT
CDR3aa: CAARGGSVGELFF
abundance: -
v_gene: TRBV6-5
d_gene: TRBD2
j_gene: TRBJ2-2

CDR3nt: TGTGCCAGCAGCCCCCAGATTAGACTTTACGAGCAGTACTTC
CDR3aa: CASSPQIRLYEQYF
abundance: -
v_gene: TRBV9
d_gene: -
j_gene: TRBJ2-7

CDR3nt: TGTGCCAGCAGCCAGCAGGGGGGGTCGAACTATGGCTACACCTTC
CDR3aa: CASSQQGGSNYGYTF
abundance: -
v_gene: TRBV7-8
d_gene: TRBD1
j_gene: TRBJ1-2

CDR3nt: TGCGCCAGCAGCCAAGATTCGGCGGGAGGGAACACCGGGGAGCTGTTTTTT
CDR3aa: CASSQDSAGGNTGELFF
abundance: -
v_gene: TRBV4-1
d_gene: TRBD2
j_gene: TRBJ2-2

CDR3nt: TGCGCCAGCAGTTCCGGCGGGGGGGACTATGGCTACACCTTC
CDR3aa: CASSSGGGDYGYTF
abundance: -
v_gene: TRBV5-1
d_gene: -
j_gene: TRBJ1-2

CDR3nt: TGTGCCAGCAGCTTCCATGGGTTTAATCAGCCCCAGCATTTT
CDR3aa: CASSFHGFNQPQHF
abundance: -
v_gene: TRBV5-6
d_gene: -
j_gene: TRBJ1-5

CDR3nt: TGTGCCAGCTCAGAGGACGGGGGGAACACTGAAGCTTTCTTT
CDR3aa: CASSEDGGNTEAFF
abundance: once
v_gene: TRBV18
d_gene: -
j_gene: TRBJ1-1

CDR3nt: TGTGCCAGCAGCTTAGAGGGGGCAGATACGCAGTATTTT
CDR3aa: CASSLEGADTQYF
abundance: -
v_gene: TRBV7-6
d_gene: -
j_gene: TRBJ2-3

CDR3nt: TGCGCCAGCAGCTTGTTCGGGTCGAACACTGAAGCTTTCTTT
CDR3aa: CASSLFGSNTEAFF
abundance: -
v_gene: TRBV5-1
d_gene: -
j_gene: TRBJ1-1

CDR3nt: TGCGCCAGCAGCCAAGCCCTGGGGCGGGAGATGAGCCACGAGCAGTACTTC
CDR3aa: CASSQALGREMSHEQYF
abundance: -
v_gene: TRBV4-1
d_gene: TRBD2
j_gene: TRBJ2-7

CDR3nt: TGTGCCAGCAGCCCCCTCAGGGCTAGCGGATACAATGAGCAGTTCTTC
CDR3aa: CASSPLRASGYNEQFF
abundance: -
v_gene: TRBV6-6
d_gene: TRBD2
j_gene: TRBJ2-1

CDR3nt: TGCGCCAGCTGCTTCCAGGCGGGGGGCCTGTACAATGAGCAGTTCTTC
CDR3aa: CASCFQAGGLYNEQFF
abundance: -
v_gene: TRBV5-1
d_gene: TRBD2
j_gene: TRBJ2-1

CDR3nt: TGTGCCAGTAGTAGATCCGGACCCCTCGATGAGCAGTTCTTC
CDR3aa: CASSRSGPLDEQFF
abundance: -
v_gene: TRBV19
d_gene: -
j_gene: TRBJ2-1

CDR3nt: TGTGCCAGTAGTAAACAACAGGGTACTAATGAAAAACTGTTTTTT
CDR3aa: CASSKQQGTNEKLFF
abundance: few
v_gene: TRBV19
d_gene: -
j_gene: TRBJ1-4

CDR3nt: TGTGCCAGCAGCCCCCGACAGGCCCTTAATTCACCCCTCCACTTT
CDR3aa: CASSPRQALNSPLHF
abundance: -
v_gene: TRBV7-8
d_gene: -
j_gene: TRBJ1-6

CDR3nt: TGTGCCAGCAGCTTAGAAAGGCCCACTGAAGCTTTCTTT
CDR3aa: CASSLERPTEAFF
abundance: -
v_gene: TRBV7-8
d_gene: -
j_gene: TRBJ1-1

CDR3nt: TGTGCCAGCAGTCCCGACTCGGGCACAGATACGCAGTATTTT
CDR3aa: CASSPDSGTDTQYF
abundance: -
v_gene: TRBV2
d_gene: -
j_gene: TRBJ2-3

CDR3nt: TGTGCTAGTGGAATAGCGGGAGGAGGCAATGAGCAGTTCTTC
CDR3aa: CASGIAGGGNEQFF
abundance: once
v_gene: TRBV12-5
d_gene: TRBD2
j_gene: TRBJ2-1

CDR3nt: TGTGCCAGCAGTACAGGGAATTCTGGGGCCAACGTCCTGACTTTC
CDR3aa: CASSTGNSGANVLTF
abundance: -
v_gene: TRBV27
d_gene: -
j_gene: TRBJ2-6

CDR3nt: TGTGCCAGCAGCTCCTTCCGGGGAGGAACCAAAAACATTCAGTACTTC
CDR3aa: CASSSFRGGTKNIQYF
abundance: -
v_gene: TRBV7-8
d_gene: -
j_gene: TRBJ2-4

CDR3nt: TGTGCCAGCAAGAGGGACTACCCCTACGAGCAGTACTTC
CDR3aa: CASKRDYPYEQYF
abundance: -
v_gene: TRBV6-5
d_gene: TRBD2
j_gene: TRBJ2-7

CDR3nt: TGTGCCAGCAGTCTAGCGGGAGCGATTTACAATGAGCAGTTCTTC
CDR3aa: CASSLAGAIYNEQFF
abundance: -
v_gene: TRBV6-5
d_gene: TRBD2
j_gene: TRBJ2-1